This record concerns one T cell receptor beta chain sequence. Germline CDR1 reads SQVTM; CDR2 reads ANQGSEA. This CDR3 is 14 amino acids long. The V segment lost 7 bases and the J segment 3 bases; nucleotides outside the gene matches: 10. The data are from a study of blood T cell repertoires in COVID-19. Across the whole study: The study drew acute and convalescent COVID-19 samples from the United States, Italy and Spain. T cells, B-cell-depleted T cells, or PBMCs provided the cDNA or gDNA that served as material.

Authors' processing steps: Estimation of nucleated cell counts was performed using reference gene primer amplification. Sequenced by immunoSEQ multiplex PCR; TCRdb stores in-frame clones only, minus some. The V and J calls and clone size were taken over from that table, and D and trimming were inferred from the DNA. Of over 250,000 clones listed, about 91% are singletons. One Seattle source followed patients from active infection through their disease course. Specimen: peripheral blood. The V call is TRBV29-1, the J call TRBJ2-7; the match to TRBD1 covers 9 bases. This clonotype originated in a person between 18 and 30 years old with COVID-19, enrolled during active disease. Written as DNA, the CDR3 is TGCAGCGCAACCCCGGGACAGGGCCTCTACGAGCAGTACTTC. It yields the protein CSATPGQGLYEQYF.